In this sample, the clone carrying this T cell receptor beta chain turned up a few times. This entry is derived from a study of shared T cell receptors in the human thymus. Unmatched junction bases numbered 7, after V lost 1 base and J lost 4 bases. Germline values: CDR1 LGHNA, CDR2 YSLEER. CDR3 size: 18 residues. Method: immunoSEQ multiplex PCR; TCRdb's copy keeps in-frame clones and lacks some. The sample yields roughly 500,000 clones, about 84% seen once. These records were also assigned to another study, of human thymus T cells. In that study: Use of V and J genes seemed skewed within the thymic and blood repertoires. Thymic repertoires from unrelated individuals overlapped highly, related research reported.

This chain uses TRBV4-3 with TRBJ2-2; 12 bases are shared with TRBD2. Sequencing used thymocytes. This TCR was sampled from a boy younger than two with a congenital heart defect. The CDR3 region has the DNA TGCGCCAGCAGCCAAGGGCTAGCGGGAGGGCCGGGCACCGGGGAGCTGTTTTTT. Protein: CASSQGLAGGPGTGELFF.